A selection of T cell receptor beta chains follows, all from one sample in a study of T-cell memory formation after mild COVID-19. In TCRdb, the 5' RACE reads were re-called with MiXCR into one record per CDR3 protein. Among some 250,000 distinct CDR3 sequences, under 20% were seen once, and the ten largest hold roughly 24%. Sequenced input: PBMCs or a T cell subset sorted from them (not recorded which). The source is a man aged 18 to 35 who had mild COVID-19 (a few samples of this study predate the infection). Cell type and time point are not known. The CDR3 runs from the conserved cysteine through the conserved F or W. Fields, in order: J gene, CDR3 length, D gene, V gene, clone size, CDR3 DNA, CDR3 protein. The D gene is left open where the match is weak. Rows give clone size only sometimes, using once, few, many, or a class for an expanded clone.

TRBJ1-2 | 13 | NA | TRBV15 | few | TGTGCCACCAGCAAGGAGCAGAACTATGGCTACACCTTC | CATSKEQNYGYTF
TRBJ1-1 | 15 | TRBD1 | TRBV20-1 | NA | TGCAGTGCTAGAGATCCCGGGACAGGGGGCATGGAAGCTTTCTTT | CSARDPGTGGMEAFF
TRBJ1-2 | 16 | NA | TRBV7-8 | few | TGTGCCAGCAGCTTAGCGGGCCAGCCGACACACTATGGCTACACCTTC | CASSLAGQPTHYGYTF
TRBJ2-7 | 13 | NA | TRBV5-1 | few | TGCGCCAGCAGCTCAAGGGGAGCCTACGAGCAGTACTTC | CASSSRGAYEQYF
TRBJ1-1 | 12 | NA | TRBV30 | NA | TGTGCCTGGAGGACAGTGAACACTGAAGCTTTCTTT | CAWRTVNTEAFF
TRBJ2-5 | 14 | NA | TRBV5-1 | few | TGCGCCAGCAGCTTGATGACAGACCAAGAGACCCAGTACTTC | CASSLMTDQETQYF
TRBJ2-1 | 16 | NA | TRBV9 | few | TGTGCCAGCAGCGCGGGGGGGGGACAGGGCAACAATGAGCAGTTCTTC | CASSAGGGQGNNEQFF
TRBJ1-6 | 15 | TRBD1 | TRBV7-2 | NA | TGTGCCAGCAGCTTATACAACAGGGGGTCTTCACCCCTCCACTTT | CASSLYNRGSSPLHF
TRBJ1-5 | 14 | TRBD1 | TRBV4-2 | NA | TGTGCCAGCAGCCGACAGGGATGGAGTCAGCCCCAGCATTTT | CASSRQGWSQPQHF
TRBJ2-7 | 13 | NA | TRBV6-5 | few | TGTGCCAGCAGTTCGACTCCTACCTACGAGCAGTACTTC | CASSSTPTYEQYF
TRBJ1-1 | 14 | NA | TRBV25-1 | NA | TGTGCCAGCAGGACCGTTACGAGCCGGGCTGAAGCTTTCTTT | CASRTVTSRAEAFF
TRBJ1-2 | 13 | TRBD1 | TRBV12-3/TRBV12-4 | NA | TGTGCCAGCAGTTCCAGGGGGCACGATGGCTACACCTTC | CASSSRGHDGYTF
TRBJ2-3 | 16 | NA | TRBV7-3 | NA | TGTGCCAGCAGCCTCTACCCGGGACCCATTACAGATACGCAGTATTTT | CASSLYPGPITDTQYF
TRBJ1-2 | 16 | NA | TRBV5-1 | NA | TGCGCCAGCAGCCAAGCCCCCCAGAGCACGAACTATGGCTACACCTTC | CASSQAPQSTNYGYTF
TRBJ2-3 | 15 | TRBD1 | TRBV5-1 | NA | TGCGCCAGCAGCCGTTGGACAGGGGGAGGAGATACGCAGTATTTT | CASSRWTGGGDTQYF
TRBJ2-1 | 14 | TRBD1 | TRBV5-1 | few | TGCGCCAGCAGCTTCGGGACAGCATACAATGAGCAGTTCTTC | CASSFGTAYNEQFF
TRBJ2-5 | 18 | NA | TRBV9 | NA | TGTGCCAGCAGCCCAAGCCCCTACTCCGAGGGGATGGGAGAGACCCAGTACTTC | CASSPSPYSEGMGETQYF
TRBJ2-5 | 15 | NA | TRBV5-6 | few | TGTGCCAGCAGCTTGTTCGCGACAGCCGCAGGGACCCAGTACTTC | CASSLFATAAGTQYF